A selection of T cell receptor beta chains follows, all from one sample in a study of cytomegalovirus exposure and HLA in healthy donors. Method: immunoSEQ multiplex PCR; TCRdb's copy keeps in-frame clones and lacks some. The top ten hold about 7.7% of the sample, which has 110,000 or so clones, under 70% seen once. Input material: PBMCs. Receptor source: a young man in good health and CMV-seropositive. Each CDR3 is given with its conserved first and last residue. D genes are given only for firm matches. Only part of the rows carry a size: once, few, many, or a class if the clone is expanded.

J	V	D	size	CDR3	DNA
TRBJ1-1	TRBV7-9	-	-	CASSLGDRLNTEAFF	TGTGCCAGCAGCTTAGGAGACAGATTGAACACTGAAGCTTTCTTT
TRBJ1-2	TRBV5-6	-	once	CASSPGRRVYGYTF	TGTGCCAGCAGCCCCGGGAGGAGGGTCTATGGCTACACCTTC
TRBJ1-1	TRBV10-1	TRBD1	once	CASSSDRALEAFF	TGCGCCAGCAGTTCCGACAGGGCCCTTGAAGCTTTCTTT
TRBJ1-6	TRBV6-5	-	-	CASSYGRGGNNSPLHF	TGTGCCAGCAGTTACGGGAGAGGGGGTAATAATTCACCCCTCCACTTT
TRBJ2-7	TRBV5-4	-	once	CASSVGGLPYEQYF	TGTGCCAGCAGCGTGGGGGGACTGCCCTACGAGCAGTACTTC
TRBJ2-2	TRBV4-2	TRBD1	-	CASSQGDRDTGELFF	TGTGCCAGCAGCCAAGGGGACAGGGACACCGGGGAGCTGTTTTTT
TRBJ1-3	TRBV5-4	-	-	CASSLGLSGNTIYF	TGTGCCAGCAGCTTGGGGCTCTCTGGAAACACCATATATTTT
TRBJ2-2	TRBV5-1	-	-	CASRPWGELIAANTGELFF	TGCGCCAGCCGACCCTGGGGAGAATTGATTGCCGCGAACACCGGGGAGCTGTTTTTT
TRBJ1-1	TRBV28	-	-	CASRYDLLEGTEAFF	TGTGCCAGCCGTTATGACCTGTTGGAGGGCACTGAAGCTTTCTTT
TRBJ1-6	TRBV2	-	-	CASKNPTGGESPLHF	TGTGCCAGCAAGAACCCGACCGGGGGAGAGTCACCCCTCCACTTT
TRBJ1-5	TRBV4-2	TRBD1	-	CASSRERTGTQPQHF	TGTGCCAGCAGCCGCGAAAGGACAGGGACTCAGCCCCAGCATTTT
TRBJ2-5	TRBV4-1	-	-	CASSPDNYETQYF	TGCGCCAGCAGCCCGGACAATTATGAGACCCAGTACTTC
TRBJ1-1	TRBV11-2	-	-	CASSLVAFGRRGNTEAFF	TGTGCCAGCAGCTTAGTGGCTTTCGGGAGGCGGGGAAACACTGAAGCTTTCTTT
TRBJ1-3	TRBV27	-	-	CASSPTYSGNTIYF	TGTGCCAGCAGTCCTACGTACTCTGGAAACACCATATATTTT
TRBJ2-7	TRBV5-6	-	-	CASSLRPGGTYEQYF	TGTGCCAGCAGCTTGAGGCCAGGGGGGACGTACGAGCAGTACTTC
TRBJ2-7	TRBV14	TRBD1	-	CASSQDFFGTGAYHEQYF	TGTGCCAGCAGCCAAGATTTTTTCGGGACAGGGGCTTATCACGAGCAGTACTTC
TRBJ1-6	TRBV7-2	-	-	CASSLLGSGNSPLHF	TGTGCCAGCAGCTTACTGGGTTCGGGGAATTCACCCCTCCACTTT
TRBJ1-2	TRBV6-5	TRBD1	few	CASTKTGADYGYTF	TGTGCCAGCACCAAAACAGGGGCGGACTATGGCTACACCTTC
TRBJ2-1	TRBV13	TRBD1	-	CASSLGGQGNEQFF	TGTGCCAGCAGCTTAGGGGGACAGGGGAATGAGCAGTTCTTC
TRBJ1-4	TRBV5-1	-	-	CASSLALTAGAATNEKLFF	TGCGCCAGCAGCTTGGCCCTCACAGCGGGGGCGGCAACTAATGAAAAACTGTTTTTT
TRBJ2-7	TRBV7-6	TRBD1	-	CASSSGSGGEQYF	TGTGCCAGCAGCTCCGGCTCAGGGGGCGAGCAGTACTTC
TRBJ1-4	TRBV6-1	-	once	CASSEFVQGNEKLFF	TGTGCCAGCAGTGAATTTGTCCAGGGAAATGAAAAACTGTTTTTT
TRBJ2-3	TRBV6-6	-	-	CASSYPKGVPDTQYF	TGTGCCAGCAGTTACCCAAAGGGAGTCCCAGATACGCAGTATTTT
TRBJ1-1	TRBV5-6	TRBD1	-	CASSYGQVMNTEAFF	TGTGCCAGCAGCTACGGACAGGTGATGAACACTGAAGCTTTCTTT
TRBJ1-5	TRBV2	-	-	CASQASGRTNQPQHF	TGTGCCAGCCAAGCTTCGGGTCGGACTAATCAGCCCCAGCATTTT
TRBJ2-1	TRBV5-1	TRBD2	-	CASSPSAGGARDRDEQFF	TGCGCCAGCAGCCCGTCGGCGGGGGGGGCAAGGGATCGGGATGAGCAGTTCTTC
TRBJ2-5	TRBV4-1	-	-	CASSLSGVGRSQETQYF	TGCGCCAGCAGCCTTTCGGGCGTGGGGAGAAGCCAAGAGACCCAGTACTTC
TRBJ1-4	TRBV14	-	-	CASSQGDTTTNEKLFF	TGTGCCAGCAGCCAGGGGGACACGACAACTAATGAAAAACTGTTTTTT
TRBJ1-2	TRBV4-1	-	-	CASSQISGDGYTF	TGCGCCAGCAGCCAAATCTCAGGGGACGGCTACACCTTC
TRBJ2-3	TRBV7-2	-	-	CASSTYTDTQYF	TGTGCCAGCAGCACCTACACAGATACGCAGTATTTT
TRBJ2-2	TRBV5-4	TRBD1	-	CASRGGQGPGELFF	TGTGCCAGCAGAGGAGGACAGGGTCCGGGCGAGCTGTTTTTT
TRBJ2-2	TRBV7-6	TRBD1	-	CASSLATGGAGVGELFF	TGTGCCAGCAGCTTAGCCACAGGGGGCGCAGGGGTCGGGGAGCTGTTTTTT
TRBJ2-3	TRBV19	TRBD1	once	CASSMGQGRADTQYF	TGTGCCAGTAGTATGGGACAGGGAAGGGCAGATACGCAGTATTTT
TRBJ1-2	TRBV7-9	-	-	CASSLENRDGYGYTF	TGTGCCAGCAGCTTAGAAAACAGGGATGGCTATGGCTACACCTTC
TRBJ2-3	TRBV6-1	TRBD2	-	CATQGQRGASDTQYF	TGTGCCACCCAGGGCCAGCGGGGGGCCTCGGATACGCAGTATTTT
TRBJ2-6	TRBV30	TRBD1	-	CACRDRGSGANVLTF	TGTGCCTGTCGGGACAGGGGATCCGGGGCCAACGTCCTGACTTTC
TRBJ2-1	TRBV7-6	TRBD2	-	CASSSQRGRDEQFF	TGTGCCAGCAGCTCCCAGCGGGGGAGAGATGAGCAGTTCTTC
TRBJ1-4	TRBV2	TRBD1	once	CASSDRTGSSEKLFF	TGTGCCAGCAGTGACAGGACAGGTAGTAGTGAAAAACTGTTTTTT
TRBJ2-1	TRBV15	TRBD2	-	CATSSGTSGYNEQFF	TGTGCCACCAGTTCCGGGACTAGCGGTTACAATGAGCAGTTCTTC
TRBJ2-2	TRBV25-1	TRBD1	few	CASSELDRGSGELFF	TGTGCCAGCAGTGAACTGGACAGGGGATCCGGGGAGCTGTTTTTT
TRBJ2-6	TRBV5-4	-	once	CASSLGQLVGSGANVLTF	TGTGCCAGCAGCTTGGGACAGCTAGTCGGCTCTGGGGCCAACGTCCTGACTTTC
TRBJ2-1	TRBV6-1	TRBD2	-	CASSEGRYLGVAGHNEQFF	TGTGCCAGCAGTGAAGGACGATACCTCGGGGTAGCGGGGCACAATGAGCAGTTCTTC
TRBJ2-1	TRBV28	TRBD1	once	CASNIRGTGYNEQFF	TGTGCCAGCAATATACGGGGGACAGGGTACAATGAGCAGTTCTTC
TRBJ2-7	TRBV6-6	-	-	CASSRQSSYEQYF	TGTGCCAGCAGTAGACAGTCCTCCTACGAGCAGTACTTC
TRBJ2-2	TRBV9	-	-	CASSVVSDTGELFF	TGTGCCAGCAGCGTTGTTAGTGACACCGGGGAGCTGTTTTTT
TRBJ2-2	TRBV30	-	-	CAWSGRERAGELFF	TGTGCCTGGAGTGGTAGGGAGCGGGCCGGGGAGCTGTTTTTT
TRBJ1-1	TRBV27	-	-	CASSFGEGNTEAFF	TGTGCCAGCAGTTTCGGGGAGGGGAACACTGAAGCTTTCTTT
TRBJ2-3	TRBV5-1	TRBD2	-	CASSPSGGLNTQYF	TGCGCCAGCAGCCCTAGCGGGGGACTAAATACGCAGTATTTT
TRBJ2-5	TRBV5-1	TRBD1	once	CASRRTGGETQYF	TGCGCCAGCAGGCGGACAGGGGGAGAGACCCAGTACTTC
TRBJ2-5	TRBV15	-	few	CATSRDLSFQETQYF	TGTGCCACCAGCAGAGATTTGAGCTTCCAAGAGACCCAGTACTTC
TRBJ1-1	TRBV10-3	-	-	CAISGVYRGSTEAFF	TGTGCCATCAGTGGGGTATATAGGGGTTCCACTGAAGCTTTCTTT
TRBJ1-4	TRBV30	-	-	CAWRSVEKLFF	TGTGCCTGGAGAAGCGTCGAAAAACTGTTTTTT
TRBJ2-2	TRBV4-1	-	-	CASSQAGRGGAGELFF	TGCGCCAGCAGCCAAGCCGGACGAGGGGGGGCCGGGGAGCTGTTTTTT
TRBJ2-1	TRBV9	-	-	CASSHGADYKSYNEQFF	TGTGCCAGCAGCCACGGGGCGGACTATAAATCCTACAATGAGCAGTTCTTC